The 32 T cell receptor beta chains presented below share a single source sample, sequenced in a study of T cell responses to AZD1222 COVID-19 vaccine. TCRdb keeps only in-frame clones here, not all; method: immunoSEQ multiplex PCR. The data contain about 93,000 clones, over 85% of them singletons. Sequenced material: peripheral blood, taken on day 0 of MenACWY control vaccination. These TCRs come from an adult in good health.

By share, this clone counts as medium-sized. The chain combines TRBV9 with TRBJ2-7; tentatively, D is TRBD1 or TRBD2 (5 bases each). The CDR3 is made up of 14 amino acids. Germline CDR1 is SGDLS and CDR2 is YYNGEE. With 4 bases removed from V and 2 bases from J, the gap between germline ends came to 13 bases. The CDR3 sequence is CASSLGPATYEQYF. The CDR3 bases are TGTGCCAGCAGCTTGGGACCGGCAACCTACGAGCAGTACTTC.

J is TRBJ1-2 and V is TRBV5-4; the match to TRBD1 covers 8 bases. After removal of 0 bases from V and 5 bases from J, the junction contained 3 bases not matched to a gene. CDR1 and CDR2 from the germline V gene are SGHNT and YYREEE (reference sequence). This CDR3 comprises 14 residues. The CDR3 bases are TGTGCCAGCAGCTTGGCCGGGACAGGTTATGGCTACACCTTC. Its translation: CASSLAGTGYGYTF.

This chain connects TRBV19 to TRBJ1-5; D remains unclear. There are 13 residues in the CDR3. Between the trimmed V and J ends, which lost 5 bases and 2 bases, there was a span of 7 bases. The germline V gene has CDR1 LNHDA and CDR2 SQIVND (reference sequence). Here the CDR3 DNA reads TGTGCCAGTAGTTTCCTAGGCAATCAGCCCCAGCATTTT. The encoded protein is CASSFLGNQPQHF.

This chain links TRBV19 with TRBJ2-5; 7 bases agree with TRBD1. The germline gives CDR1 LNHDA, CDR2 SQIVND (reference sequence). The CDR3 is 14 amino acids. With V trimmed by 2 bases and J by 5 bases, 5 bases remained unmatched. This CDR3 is CASSIIGGFETQYF. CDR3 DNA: TGTGCCAGTAGTATAATAGGGGGCTTTGAGACCCAGTACTTC. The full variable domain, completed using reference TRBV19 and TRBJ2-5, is DGGITQSPKYLFRKEGQNVTLSCEQNLNHDAMYWYRQDPGQGLRLIYYSQIVNDFQKGDIAEGYSVSREKKESFPLTVTSAQKNPTAFYLCASSIIGGFETQYFGPGTRLLVL.

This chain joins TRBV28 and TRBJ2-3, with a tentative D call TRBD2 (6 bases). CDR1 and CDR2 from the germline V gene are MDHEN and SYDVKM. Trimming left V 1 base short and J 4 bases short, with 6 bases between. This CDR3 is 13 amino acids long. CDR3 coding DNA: TGTGCCAGCAGTTTATCGGGGGCAGATACGCAGTATTTT. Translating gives CASSLSGADTQYF.

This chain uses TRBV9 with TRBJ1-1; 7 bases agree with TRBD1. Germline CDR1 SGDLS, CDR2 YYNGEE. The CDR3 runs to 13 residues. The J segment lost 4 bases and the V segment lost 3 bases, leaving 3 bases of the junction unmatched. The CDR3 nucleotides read TGTGCCAGCAGCGAGCAGGGGGGCACTGAAGCTTTCTTT. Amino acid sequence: CASSEQGGTEAFF.

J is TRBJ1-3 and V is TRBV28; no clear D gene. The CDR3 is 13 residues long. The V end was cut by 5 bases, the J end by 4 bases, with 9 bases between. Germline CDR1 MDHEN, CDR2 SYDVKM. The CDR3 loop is CASSKPGGNTIYF. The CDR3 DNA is TGTGCCAGCAGTAAGCCGGGGGGAAACACCATATATTTT.

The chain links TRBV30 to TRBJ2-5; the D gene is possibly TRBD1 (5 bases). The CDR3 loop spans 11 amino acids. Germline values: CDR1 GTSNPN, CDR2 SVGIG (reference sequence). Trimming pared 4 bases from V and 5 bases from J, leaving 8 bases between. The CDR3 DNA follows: TGTGCCTGGACAGGGTCCGAGACCCAGTACTTC. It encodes CAWTGSETQYF.

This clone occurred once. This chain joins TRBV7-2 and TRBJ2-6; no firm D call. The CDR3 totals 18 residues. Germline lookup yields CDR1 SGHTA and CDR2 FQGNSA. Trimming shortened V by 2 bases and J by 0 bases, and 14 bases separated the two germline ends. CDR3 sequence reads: CASSLIPPFGSGANVLTF. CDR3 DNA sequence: TGTGCCAGCAGCTTAATCCCTCCATTCGGCTCTGGGGCCAACGTCCTGACTTTC.

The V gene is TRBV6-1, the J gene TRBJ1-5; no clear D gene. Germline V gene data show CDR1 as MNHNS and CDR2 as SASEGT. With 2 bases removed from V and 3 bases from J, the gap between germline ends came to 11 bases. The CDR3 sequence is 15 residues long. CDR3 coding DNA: TGTGCCAGCAGTGAATTAACAGCTTTCAATCAGCCCCAGCATTTT. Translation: CASSELTAFNQPQHF.

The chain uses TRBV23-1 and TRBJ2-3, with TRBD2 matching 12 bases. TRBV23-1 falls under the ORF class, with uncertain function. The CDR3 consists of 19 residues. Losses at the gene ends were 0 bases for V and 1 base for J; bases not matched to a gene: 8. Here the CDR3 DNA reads TGCGCCAGCAGTCAATCGTGGCTAGCGGGGGGGCCGGGCACAGATACGCAGTATTTT. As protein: CASSQSWLAGGPGTDTQYF.

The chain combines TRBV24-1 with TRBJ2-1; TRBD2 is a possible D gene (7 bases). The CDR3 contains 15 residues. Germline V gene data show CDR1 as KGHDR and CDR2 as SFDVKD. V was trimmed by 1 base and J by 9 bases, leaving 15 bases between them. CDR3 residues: CATSDLLGGGTEQFF. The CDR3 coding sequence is TGTGCCACCAGTGATTTATTAGGGGGGGGCACTGAGCAGTTCTTC.

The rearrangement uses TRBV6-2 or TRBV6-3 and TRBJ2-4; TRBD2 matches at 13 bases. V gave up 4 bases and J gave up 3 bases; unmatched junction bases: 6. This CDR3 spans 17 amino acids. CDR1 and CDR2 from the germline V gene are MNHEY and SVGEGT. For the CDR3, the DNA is TGTGCCAGCAGTTTACGACTAGCGGGGGGCAGCAAAAACATTCAGTACTTC. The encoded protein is CASSLRLAGGSKNIQYF.

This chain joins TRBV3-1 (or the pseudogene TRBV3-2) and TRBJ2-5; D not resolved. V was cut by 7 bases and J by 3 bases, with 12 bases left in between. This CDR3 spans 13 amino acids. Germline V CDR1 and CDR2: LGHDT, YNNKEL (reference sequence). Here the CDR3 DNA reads TGTGCCAGCAACCTATACTCGGAAGAGACCCAGTACTTC. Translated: CASNLYSEETQYF.

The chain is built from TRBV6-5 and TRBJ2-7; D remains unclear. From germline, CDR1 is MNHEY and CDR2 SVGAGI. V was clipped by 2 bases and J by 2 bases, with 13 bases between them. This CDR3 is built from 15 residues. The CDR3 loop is CASSYGLGPAYEQYF. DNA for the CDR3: TGTGCCAGCAGTTACGGTTTGGGCCCAGCCTACGAGCAGTACTTC.

This CDR3 is CASSPVGVQETQYF. The CDR3 bases are TGTGCCAGCAGCCCGGTAGGGGTTCAAGAGACCCAGTACTTC. V usage is TRBV5-4 and J usage is TRBJ2-5; D possibly corresponds to TRBD1 (5 bases). The CDR3 has 14 residues. Trimming removed 4 bases at V and 2 bases at J, with 12 bases between. Germline V gives CDR1 SGHNT, CDR2 YYREEE (reference sequence).

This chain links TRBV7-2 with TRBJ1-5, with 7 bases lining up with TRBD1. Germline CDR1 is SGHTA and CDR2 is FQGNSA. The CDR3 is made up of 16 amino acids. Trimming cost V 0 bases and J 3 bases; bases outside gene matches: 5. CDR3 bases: TGTGCCAGCAGCTTAGCGTCACAGGGGAACAATCAGCCCCAGCATTTT. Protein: CASSLASQGNNQPQHF.

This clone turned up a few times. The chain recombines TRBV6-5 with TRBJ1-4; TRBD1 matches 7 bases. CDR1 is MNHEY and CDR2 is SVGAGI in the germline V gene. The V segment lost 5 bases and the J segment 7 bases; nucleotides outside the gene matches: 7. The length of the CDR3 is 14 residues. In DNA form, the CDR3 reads TGTGCCAGCAGTCTGACAGGGACCGGTGAAAAACTGTTTTTT. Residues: CASSLTGTGEKLFF.

CDR3 sequence: CASNIWGQRSYEQYF. CDR3 nucleotide sequence: TGTGCCAGTAACATATGGGGACAGAGATCCTACGAGCAGTACTTC. The chain has TRBV7-2 and TRBJ2-7; TRBD1 matches at 7 bases. V trimming: 9 bases; J trimming: 1 base; junction bases outside the gene matches: 12. Germline CDR1 is SGHTA and CDR2 is FQGNSA. The CDR3 has 15 amino acids.

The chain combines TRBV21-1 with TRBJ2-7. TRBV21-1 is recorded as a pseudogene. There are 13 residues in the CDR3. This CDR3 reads CASSKEGGYEQYF. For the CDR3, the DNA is TGTGCCAGCAGCAAAGAGGGGGGTTACGAGCAGTACTTC.

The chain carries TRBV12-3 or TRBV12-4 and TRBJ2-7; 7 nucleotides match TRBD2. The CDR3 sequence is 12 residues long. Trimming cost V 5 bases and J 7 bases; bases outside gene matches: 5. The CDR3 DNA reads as TGTGCCAGCAGTGGGGAGGGTTATGAGCAGTACTTC. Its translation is CASSGEGYEQYF.

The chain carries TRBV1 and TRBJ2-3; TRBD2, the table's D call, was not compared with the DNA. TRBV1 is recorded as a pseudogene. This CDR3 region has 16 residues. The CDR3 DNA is TGCACCGGTTCCGGGGGGGCCCCCCGTAGCACAGATACGCAGTATTTT. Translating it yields CTGSGGAPRSTDTQYF.

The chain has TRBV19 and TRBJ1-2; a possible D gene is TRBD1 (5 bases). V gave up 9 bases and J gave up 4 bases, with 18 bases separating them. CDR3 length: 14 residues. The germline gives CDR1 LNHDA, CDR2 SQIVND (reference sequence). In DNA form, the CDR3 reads TGTGCCAGCGAGGGGAGACCAAGTGCCTATGGCTACACCTTC. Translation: CASEGRPSAYGYTF.

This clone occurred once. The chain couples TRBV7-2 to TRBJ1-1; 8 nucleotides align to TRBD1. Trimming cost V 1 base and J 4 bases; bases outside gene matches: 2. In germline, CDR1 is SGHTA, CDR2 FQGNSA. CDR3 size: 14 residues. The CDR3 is CASSLGTGITEAFF. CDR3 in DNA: TGTGCCAGCAGCTTAGGGACAGGGATCACTGAAGCTTTCTTT.

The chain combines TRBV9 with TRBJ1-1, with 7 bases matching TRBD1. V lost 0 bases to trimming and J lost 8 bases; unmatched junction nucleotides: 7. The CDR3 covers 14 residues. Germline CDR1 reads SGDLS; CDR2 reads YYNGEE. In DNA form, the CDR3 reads TGTGCCAGCAGCGTAGAGTACGGGGACAGAGAAGCTTTCTTT. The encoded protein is CASSVEYGDREAFF.

The CDR3 DNA sequence: TGTGCCAGTAGTATCGGGACAGTGTTCAATGAGCAGTTCTTC. Translated, it gives CASSIGTVFNEQFF. The chain carries TRBV19 and TRBJ2-1; 7 bases fit TRBD1. The length of the CDR3 is 14 residues. V was pared by 3 bases and J by 6 bases, with 5 bases of the junction left unmatched. The germline gives CDR1 LNHDA, CDR2 SQIVND (reference sequence).

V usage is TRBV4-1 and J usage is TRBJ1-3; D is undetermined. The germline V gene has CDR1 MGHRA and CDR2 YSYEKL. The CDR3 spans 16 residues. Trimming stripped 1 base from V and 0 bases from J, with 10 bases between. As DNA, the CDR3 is TGCGCCAGCAGCCAAGTGCAGGCCAACTCTGGAAACACCATATATTTT. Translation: CASSQVQANSGNTIYF.

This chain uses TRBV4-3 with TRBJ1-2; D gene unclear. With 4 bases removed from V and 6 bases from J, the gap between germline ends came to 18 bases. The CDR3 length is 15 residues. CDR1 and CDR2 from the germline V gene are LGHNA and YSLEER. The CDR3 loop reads CASSRWPENRDGYTF. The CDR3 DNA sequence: TGCGCCAGCAGCCGTTGGCCGGAAAATAGGGATGGCTACACCTTC.

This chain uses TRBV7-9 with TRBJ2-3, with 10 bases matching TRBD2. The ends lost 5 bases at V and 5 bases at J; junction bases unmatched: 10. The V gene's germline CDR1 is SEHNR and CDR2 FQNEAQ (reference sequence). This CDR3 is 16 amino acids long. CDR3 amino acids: CASSPWLAGGQDTQYF. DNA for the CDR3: TGTGCCAGCAGCCCCTGGTTAGCGGGGGGACAAGATACGCAGTATTTT.

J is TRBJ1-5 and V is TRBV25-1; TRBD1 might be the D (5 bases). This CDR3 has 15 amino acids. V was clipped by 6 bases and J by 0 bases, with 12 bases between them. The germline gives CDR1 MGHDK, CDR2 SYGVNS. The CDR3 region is CASRQTVNSNQPQHF. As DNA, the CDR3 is TGTGCCAGCAGACAGACAGTGAATAGCAATCAGCCCCAGCATTTT.

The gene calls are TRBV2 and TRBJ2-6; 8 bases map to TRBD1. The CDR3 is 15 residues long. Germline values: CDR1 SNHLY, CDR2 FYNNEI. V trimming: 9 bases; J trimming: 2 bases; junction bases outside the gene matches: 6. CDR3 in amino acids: CARGQASPGANVLTF. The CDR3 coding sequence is TGTGCCAGGGGACAGGCAAGCCCTGGGGCCAACGTCCTGACTTTC.

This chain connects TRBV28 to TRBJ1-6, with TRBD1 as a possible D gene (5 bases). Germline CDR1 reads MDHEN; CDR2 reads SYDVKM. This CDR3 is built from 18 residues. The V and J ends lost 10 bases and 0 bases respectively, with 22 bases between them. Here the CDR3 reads CATRPPSGTSSYNSPLHF. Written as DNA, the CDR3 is TGTGCCACCAGGCCCCCATCCGGGACGAGCTCCTATAATTCACCCCTCCACTTT.